This T cell receptor (beta chain) was retrieved from a study of somatic mutations in cytotoxic T cells in rheumatoid arthritis. As for the study in general: In some cases, T-cell populations stained with V beta antibodies were flow-sorted at nearly 100% purity, and these included V beta1+ cells sequenced for TCRB. Overall study results and limits: In rheumatoid arthritis patients, the slight underrepresentation of TRBV07 was not adjusted for multiple comparisons. Clonality measured in CD8+ T cells did not differ significantly between rheumatoid arthritis patients and age-matched healthy controls.

The CDR3 extends over 14 amino acids. The germline V gene has CDR1 SNHLY and CDR2 FYNNEI. Losses at the gene ends were 8 bases for V and 1 base for J; bases not matched to a gene: 7. The method was immunoSEQ multiplex PCR; TCRdb's version includes in-frame clones alone and lacks a portion of them. The table has about 11,000 clones, 70% to 80% seen once; the top ten hold around 10%. This clone was found once. Its antigen remains unidentified. This sequence originates from a woman in her thirties or forties in good health. Sequenced sample: CD8+ T cells sorted from blood. This chain connects TRBV2 to TRBJ2-5; 7 nucleotides align to TRBD2. This chain's CDR3 is CASVGGGIQETQYF. In DNA form, the CDR3 reads TGTGCCAGCGTTGGGGGGGGGATCCAAGAGACCCAGTACTTC.